This entry lists 7 T cell receptor beta chains sequenced from one sample in a study of T cell repertoires in cytomegalovirus infection. The antigens for these receptors are not known. Each CDR3 protein gets one entry after TCRdb re-called the reads with MiXCR. Found here are approximately 270,000 distinct CDR3 sequences, 22% of them singletons; the top ten hold about 21%. This material consisted of cultured PBMCs, taken from culture after CMV antigen stimulation. All receptors come from a human donor in good health (CMV status not recorded). Some clones in this sample may be carry-over from other donors' samples.

This clonotype came up many times. This CDR3 reads CASSLGALPTETQYF. In nucleotides, the CDR3 is TGTGCCAGCAGCTTAGGAGCACTACCCACCGAGACCCAGTACTTC. This chain joins TRBV7-6 and TRBJ2-5; D is unclear. V was trimmed by 1 base and J by 5 bases, leaving 14 bases between them. Germline V gene data show CDR1 as SGHVS and CDR2 as FNYEAQ. CDR3 length: 15 amino acids.

This clonotype was seen a handful of times. The gene calls are TRBV7-9 and TRBJ1-6; tentative D call: TRBD1 (5 bases). CDR1 is SEHNR, CDR2 FQNEAQ, per germline (reference sequence). V lost 2 bases and J lost 8, with 16 bases in between. The CDR3 contains 16 residues. The CDR3, as DNA: TGTGCCAGCAGCTTACTGGCAGGCCGAGGGGATTCACCCCTCCACTTT. This gives the protein CASSLLAGRGDSPLHF.

This clonotype was detected ten times or more. This chain links TRBV4-1 with TRBJ1-6, with 7 bases matching TRBD1. Germline CDR1 and CDR2: MGHRA and YSYEKL. V lost 0 bases to trimming and J lost 8 bases; unmatched junction nucleotides: 4. CDR3 length: 15 amino acids. CDR3 sequence (DNA): TGCGCCAGCAGCCAAGAATTGACAGGGTATTCACCCCTCCACTTT. This codes for CASSQELTGYSPLHF.

This clonotype came up many times. The rearrangement links TRBV7-2 to TRBJ2-1; D may be TRBD1 (7 bases). The V and J ends lost 5 bases and 1 base respectively, with 15 bases between them. From germline, CDR1 is SGHTA and CDR2 FQGNSA. The CDR3 has 16 residues. The CDR3 DNA reads as TGTGCCAGCAGCCCTGGGGGGACAGCTTCCTACAATGAGCAGTTCTTC. Protein sequence: CASSPGGTASYNEQFF.

This clonotype was counted many times. The chain couples TRBV28 to TRBJ1-6, with D possibly TRBD1 on 6 matching bases. CDR1 is MDHEN and CDR2 is SYDVKM in the germline V gene. CDR3 length equals 17 residues. V was pared by 5 bases and J by 7 bases, with 21 bases between. The CDR3 region is CASSPPHTGSGNSPLHF. The CDR3 nucleotides read TGTGCCAGCAGTCCACCGCACACAGGGTCCGGCAATTCACCCCTCCACTTT.

The table lists this clonotype with many counts. This chain connects TRBV7-8 to TRBJ1-3, with D perhaps TRBD1 (6 bases). Looked up from germline, CDR1 is SGHVS and CDR2 is FQNEAQ. The CDR3 extends over 13 amino acids. Trimming removed 2 bases at V and 6 bases at J, with 8 bases between. CDR3 loop: CASSLPGENTIYF. As DNA, the CDR3 is TGTGCCAGCAGCTTACCAGGGGAAAACACCATATATTTT.

This clonotype has ten or more counts. The gene calls are TRBV7-2 and TRBJ2-1, with 8 bases identical to TRBD1. Germline trimming cut 5 bases from V and 3 bases from J; bases unmatched to any gene: 6. This CDR3 has 15 amino acids. The germline gives CDR1 SGHTA, CDR2 FQGNSA. Here the CDR3 DNA reads TGTGCCAGCAGCACAAGGACAGGGATCTACAATGAGCAGTTCTTC. Its protein product is CASSTRTGIYNEQFF.